The source of this TCR beta chain is a study of radiation and T cells in renal cell carcinoma. Across the whole study: Nephrectomy followed 15 Gy stereotactic body radiation by 4 weeks. Points from the study as a whole: Top tumor clonotypes rose in blood 2 weeks post-radiation, then contracted.

Method: immunoSEQ multiplex PCR; TCRdb's copy keeps in-frame clones and lacks some. The profile shows about 130,000 clones, 82% of them singletons. Noted time point: baseline pretreatment blood. The sample's treatment: 15 Gy SBRT to primary tumor, nephrectomy 4 weeks later. Blood was sampled at baseline, 2 weeks and 4 weeks after SBRT. Clear cell pathology was present in this patient's renal cell carcinoma. The CDR3 totals 10 residues. V lost 11 bases, J lost 9 bases, and 5 bases stayed unmatched. CDR1 is ENHRY and CDR2 is SYGVKD in the germline V gene. This clone was seen only once. Its target is unknown.

V and J are TRBV10-3 and TRBJ2-3; 7 nucleotides line up with TRBD2. The sequence was collected from a woman in her sixties with renal cell carcinoma. This material consisted of blood, taken from a patient whose treatment included radiotherapy and nephrectomy. CDR3 DNA sequence: TGTGCCGTTCGGGGGGACACGCAGTATTTT. Protein sequence: CAVRGDTQYF.